The clone carrying this T cell receptor beta chain was seen only a few times. What it recognizes is unknown. All donors were healthy Caucasians. The record originates from a study of identical twins. Unique molecular identifiers were present on the cDNA, and a universal primer site came from template switching. TCRdb recomputed calls from the 5' RACE reads with MiXCR, one row per CDR3 protein. The sample lists hundreds of thousands of distinct CDR3 sequences, 5.5% to 7% occurring once. Per the germline V gene, CDR1 is DFQATT and CDR2 is SNEGSKA (reference sequence). CDR3 length: 14 residues. The V gene end was trimmed by 3 bases and the J gene end by 6 bases; junction bases not matched to a gene: 7. Study outcomes and limitations: Zero-insertion findings could be partly confounded by invariant cells (MAIT and iNKT cells).

Separately, the same data were catalogued under a study of yellow fever vaccine responses in identical twins. That report notes: The authors reported partly convergent, partly personalized vaccine responses in identical twins.

The source is a woman aged 18-30 years in good health. The chain joins TRBV20-1 to TRBJ1-1, with 10 bases identical to TRBD1. The sequenced sample consisted of memory (CD45RO+) T cells sorted from blood. In nucleotides, the CDR3 is TGCAGTGCTAGCCGACAGGGGGCAAGCTCTGAAGCTTTCTTT. Residues: CSASRQGASSEAFF.